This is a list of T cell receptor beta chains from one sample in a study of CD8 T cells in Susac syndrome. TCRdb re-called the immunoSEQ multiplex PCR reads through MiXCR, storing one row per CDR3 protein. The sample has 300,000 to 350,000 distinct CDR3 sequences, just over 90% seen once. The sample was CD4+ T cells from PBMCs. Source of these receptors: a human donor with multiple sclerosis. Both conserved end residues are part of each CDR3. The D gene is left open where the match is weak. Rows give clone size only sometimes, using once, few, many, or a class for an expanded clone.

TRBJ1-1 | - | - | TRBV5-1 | CASSSERNTEAFF | TGCGCCAGCAGCTCGGAGAGGAACACTGAAGCTTTCTTT
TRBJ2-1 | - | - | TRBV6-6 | CASSYIRGNEQFF | TGTGCCAGCAGTTACATAAGGGGCAATGAGCAGTTCTTC
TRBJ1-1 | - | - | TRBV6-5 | CASSPTRPGDTEAFF | TGTGCCAGCAGCCCAACCCGACCTGGCGACACTGAAGCTTTCTTT
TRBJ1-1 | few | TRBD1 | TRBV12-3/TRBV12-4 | CASSPGTGGSYTEAFF | TGTGCCAGCAGTCCCGGGACAGGGGGCTCGTACACTGAAGCTTTCTTT
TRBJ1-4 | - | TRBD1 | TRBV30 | CAQGGEKLFF | TGTGCCCAGGGGGGTGAAAAACTGTTTTTT
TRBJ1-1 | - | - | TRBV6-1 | CASSEHGGETEAFF | TGTGCCAGCAGTGAACACGGGGGTGAAACTGAAGCTTTCTTT
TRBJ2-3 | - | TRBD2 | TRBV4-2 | CASSQLRAGTSGGAGTDTQYF | TGTGCCAGCAGCCAACTTAGAGCCGGGACTAGCGGGGGGGCGGGCACAGATACGCAGTATTTT
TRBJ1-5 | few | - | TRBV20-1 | CSASSSNQPQHF | TGCAGTGCTAGTAGTAGCAATCAGCCCCAGCATTTT
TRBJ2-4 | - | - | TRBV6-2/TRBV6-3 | CASSYSRQNIQYF | TGTGCCAGCAGTTACTCGAGACAGAACATTCAGTACTTC
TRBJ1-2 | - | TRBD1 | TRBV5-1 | CASSFRDSNYGYTF | TGCGCCAGCAGCTTCCGGGACAGCAACTATGGCTACACCTTC
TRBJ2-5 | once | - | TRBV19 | CASSHRASYSQETQYF | TGTGCCAGTAGCCACCGGGCCAGCTATAGCCAAGAGACCCAGTACTTC
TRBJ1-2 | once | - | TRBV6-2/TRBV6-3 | CASSYSTDNYGYTF | TGTGCCAGCAGTTACTCGACAGATAACTATGGCTACACCTTC
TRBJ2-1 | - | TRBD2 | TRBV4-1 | CASSQTSGYNEQFF | TGCGCCAGCAGCCAGACTAGCGGATACAATGAGCAGTTCTTC
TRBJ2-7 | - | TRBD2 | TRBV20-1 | CSARIAGRYEQYF | TGCAGTGCTAGAATAGCGGGGCGCTACGAGCAGTACTTC
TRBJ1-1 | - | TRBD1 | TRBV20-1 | CSARILGQLPLEAFF | TGCAGTGCTAGAATTCTGGGACAGCTACCACTTGAAGCTTTCTTT
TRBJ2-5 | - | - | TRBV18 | CASSPVNRWEETQYF | TGTGCCAGCTCACCAGTGAACAGGTGGGAGGAGACCCAGTACTTC
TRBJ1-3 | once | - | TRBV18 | CASSPRRESGNTIYF | TGTGCCAGCTCACCAAGGAGGGAGTCTGGAAACACCATATATTTT
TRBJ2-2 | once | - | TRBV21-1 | CASSKGGAELNTGELFF | TGTGCCAGCAGCAAAGGGGGGGCGGAACTCAACACCGGGGAGCTGTTTTTT
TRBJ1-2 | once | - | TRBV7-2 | CASSGTPRGYGYTF | TGTGCCAGCAGCGGGACCCCTAGGGGGTATGGCTACACCTTC
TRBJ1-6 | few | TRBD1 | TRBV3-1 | CASSRGQSNSPLHF | TGTGCCAGCAGCCGGGGACAGTCGAATTCACCCCTCCACTTT
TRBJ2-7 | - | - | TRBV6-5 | CARNYLGTAGQYEQYF | TGTGCCAGGAATTACTTGGGGACCGCCGGTCAATACGAGCAGTACTTC
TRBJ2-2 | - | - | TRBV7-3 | CASSTGRSRPRELFF | TGTGCCAGCAGCACAGGGCGCAGCCGTCCACGGGAGCTGTTTTTT
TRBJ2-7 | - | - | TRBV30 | CAWRVGAPNSYEQYF | TGTGCCTGGAGAGTTGGGGCCCCAAACTCGTACGAGCAGTACTTC
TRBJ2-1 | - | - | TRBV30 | CAWSKFRGRDLYNEQFF | TGTGCCTGGAGCAAATTTAGGGGCCGGGACCTCTACAATGAGCAGTTCTTC
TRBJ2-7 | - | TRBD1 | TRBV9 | CASSVGTGPPEEQYF | TGTGCCAGCAGCGTCGGGACAGGGCCCCCTGAAGAGCAGTACTTC
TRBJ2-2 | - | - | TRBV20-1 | CSARFRENTGELFF | TGCAGTGCTAGATTCAGGGAAAACACCGGGGAGCTGTTTTTT
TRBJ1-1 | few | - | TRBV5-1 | CASSLDSHTEAFF | TGCGCCAGCAGCTTGGACAGCCACACTGAAGCTTTCTTT
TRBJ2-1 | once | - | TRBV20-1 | CSAWSGSDYNEQFF | TGCAGTGCCTGGAGTGGTTCGGACTACAATGAGCAGTTCTTC
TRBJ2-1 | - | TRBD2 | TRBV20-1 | CSARRTSGSNEQFF | TGCAGTGCTAGAAGGACTAGCGGGAGTAATGAGCAGTTCTTC
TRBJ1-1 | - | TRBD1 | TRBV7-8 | CTSSPNRGFGGAFF | TGTACCAGCAGCCCGAACAGGGGATTTGGGGGGGCTTTCTTT
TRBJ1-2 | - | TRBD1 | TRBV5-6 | CASGDRGLQTLYGYTF | TGTGCCAGCGGTGACAGGGGGCTGCAAACCCTCTATGGCTACACCTTC
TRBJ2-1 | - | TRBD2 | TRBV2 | CASSELAGPYEQFF | TGTGCCAGCAGTGAACTAGCGGGGCCATATGAGCAGTTCTTC
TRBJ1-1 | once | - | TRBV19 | CASSTGTTEAFF | TGTGCCAGTAGCACCGGGACAACTGAAGCTTTCTTT
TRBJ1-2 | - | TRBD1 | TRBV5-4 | CASSSPGQGRVYGYTF | TGTGCCAGCAGCTCCCCGGGACAGGGAAGAGTCTATGGCTACACCTTC
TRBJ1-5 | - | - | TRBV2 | CASSGGTPNSDSNQPQHF | TGTGCCAGCAGTGGTGGGACCCCAAACAGCGATAGCAATCAGCCCCAGCATTTT
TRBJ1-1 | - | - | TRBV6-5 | CASRTGSGRGAFF | TGTGCCAGCAGGACTGGATCAGGGCGGGGGGCTTTCTTT
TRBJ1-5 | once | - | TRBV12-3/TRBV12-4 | CASTPDGDQPQHF | TGTGCCAGCACCCCCGACGGAGATCAGCCCCAGCATTTT
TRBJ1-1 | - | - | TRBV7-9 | CASSGSREDTEAFF | TGTGCCAGCAGCGGAAGCAGGGAGGACACTGAAGCTTTCTTT
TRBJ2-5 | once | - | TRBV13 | CASSQPPEETQYF | TGTGCCAGCAGCCAGCCCCCTGAAGAGACCCAGTACTTC
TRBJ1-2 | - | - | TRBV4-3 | CASSQSRDTIYGYTF | TGCGCCAGCAGCCAATCCAGAGATACGATCTATGGCTACACCTTC
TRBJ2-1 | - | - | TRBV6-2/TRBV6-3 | CASSPPFAVTYNEQFF | TGTGCCAGCAGCCCCCCCTTTGCGGTTACTTACAATGAGCAGTTCTTC